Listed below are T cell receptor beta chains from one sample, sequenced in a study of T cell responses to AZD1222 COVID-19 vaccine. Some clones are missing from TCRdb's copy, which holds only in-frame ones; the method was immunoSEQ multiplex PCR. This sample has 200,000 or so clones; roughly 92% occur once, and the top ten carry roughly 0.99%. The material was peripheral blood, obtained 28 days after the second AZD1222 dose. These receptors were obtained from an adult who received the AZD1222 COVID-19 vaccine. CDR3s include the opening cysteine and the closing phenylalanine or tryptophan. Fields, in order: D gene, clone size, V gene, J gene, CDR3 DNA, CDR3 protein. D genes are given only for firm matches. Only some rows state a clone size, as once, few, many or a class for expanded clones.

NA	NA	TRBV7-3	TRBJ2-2	TGTGCCAGCAGCTTAACAGGGGGAGGAACCGGGGAGCTGTTTTTT	CASSLTGGGTGELFF
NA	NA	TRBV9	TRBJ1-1	TGTGCCAGCAGCGTGTCCGGGTCGGACACTGAAGCTTTCTTT	CASSVSGSDTEAFF
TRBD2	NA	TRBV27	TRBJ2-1	TGTGCCAGCAGTTCCCTAGGGGCGGGGGGGAGCTACAATGAGCAGTTCTTC	CASSSLGAGGSYNEQFF
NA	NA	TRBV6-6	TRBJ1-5	TGTGCCAGCACCCAATTGGGGGTGGGTCAGCCCCAGCATTTT	CASTQLGVGQPQHF
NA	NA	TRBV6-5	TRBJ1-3	TGTGCCAGCAGAGGACAGAATGGAAACACCATATATTTT	CASRGQNGNTIYF
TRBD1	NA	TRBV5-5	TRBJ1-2	TGTGCCAGCAGCTGGGGGACAGGGAACTATGGCTACACCTTC	CASSWGTGNYGYTF
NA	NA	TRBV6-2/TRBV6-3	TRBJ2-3	TGTGCCAGCAGCGCTCCCCAGGGTACGCAGTATTTT	CASSAPQGTQYF
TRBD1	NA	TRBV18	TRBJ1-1	TGTGCCAGCTCACCATTGCGCGGGACAGGGAACACTGAAGCTTTCTTT	CASSPLRGTGNTEAFF
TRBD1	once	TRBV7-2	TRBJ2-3	TGTGCCAGCAGCGGTCCGGGACAGAGCACAGATACGCAGTATTTT	CASSGPGQSTDTQYF
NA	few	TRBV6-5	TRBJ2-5	TGTGCCAGCACGGAACGGACAGCCCAAGAGACCCAGTACTTC	CASTERTAQETQYF
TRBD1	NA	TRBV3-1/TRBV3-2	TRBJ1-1	TGTGCCAGCAGCCAAGATTGGACAGGGATGAACACTGAAGCTTTCTTT	CASSQDWTGMNTEAFF
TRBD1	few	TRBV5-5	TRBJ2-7	TGTGCCAGCAGTGGCCTGGGACAGGGGACCCCTTACGAGCAGTACTTC	CASSGLGQGTPYEQYF
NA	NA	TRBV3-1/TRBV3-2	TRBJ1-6	TGTGCCAGCAGCCGCCCGGGACCCCTCCACTTT	CASSRPGPLHF
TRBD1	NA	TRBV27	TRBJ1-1	TGTGCCAGCAGTTCGGACAGGGGCACTGAAGCTTTCTTT	CASSSDRGTEAFF
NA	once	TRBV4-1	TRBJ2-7	TGCGCCAGCAGCCAATTACAGCGTCCCGGGGGCGAGCAGTACTTC	CASSQLQRPGGEQYF
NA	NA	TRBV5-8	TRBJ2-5	TGTGCCAGCATCATTGGAGGAGCTCAAGAGACCCAGTACTTC	CASIIGGAQETQYF
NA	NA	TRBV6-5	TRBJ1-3	TGTGCCAGCAGTTACTCGACGGGGACTAGGCGAAACACCATATATTTT	CASSYSTGTRRNTIYF
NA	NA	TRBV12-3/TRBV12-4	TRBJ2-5	TGTGCCAGCAGTTTGAAGGGGACCCAGTACTTC	CASSLKGTQYF
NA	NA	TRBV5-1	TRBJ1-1	TGCGCCAGCAGCGGCTTGGGGGGAGACACTGAAGCTTTCTTT	CASSGLGGDTEAFF
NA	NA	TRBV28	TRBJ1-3	TGTGCCAGCAGTTTGGTGGCGCCAGGAAACACCATATATTTT	CASSLVAPGNTIYF
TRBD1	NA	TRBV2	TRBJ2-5	TGTGCCAGCAATATACAGGGGGCGCAGGATAAGACCCAGTACTTC	CASNIQGAQDKTQYF
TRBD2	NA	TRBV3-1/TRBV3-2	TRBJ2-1	TGTGCCAGCAGCCAACTAGCGGGGGGCAATGAGCAGTTCTTC	CASSQLAGGNEQFF
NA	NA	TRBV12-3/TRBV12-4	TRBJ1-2	TGTGCCAGCAGTTTTTCCGTGGAAGTAGGCTACACCTTC	CASSFSVEVGYTF
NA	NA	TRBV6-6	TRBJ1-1	TGTGCCAGCAAACGACAGGTCGCGAACACTGAAGCTTTCTTT	CASKRQVANTEAFF
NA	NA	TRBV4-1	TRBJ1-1	TGCGCCAGCAGCCAACAGGGTAGGGTCGGGAACACTGAAGCTTTCTTT	CASSQQGRVGNTEAFF
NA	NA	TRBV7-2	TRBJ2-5	TGTGCCAGCAGCATTACTAGCAGCCAAGAGACCCAGTACTTC	CASSITSSQETQYF
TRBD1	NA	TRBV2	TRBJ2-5	TGTGCCAGCAGTGAAGAGGACAGGGGTTGGGAGACCCAGTACTTC	CASSEEDRGWETQYF
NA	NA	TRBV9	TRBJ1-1	TGTGCCAGCAGCGTAGGAGGGGGAGCTGAAGCTTTCTTT	CASSVGGGAEAFF